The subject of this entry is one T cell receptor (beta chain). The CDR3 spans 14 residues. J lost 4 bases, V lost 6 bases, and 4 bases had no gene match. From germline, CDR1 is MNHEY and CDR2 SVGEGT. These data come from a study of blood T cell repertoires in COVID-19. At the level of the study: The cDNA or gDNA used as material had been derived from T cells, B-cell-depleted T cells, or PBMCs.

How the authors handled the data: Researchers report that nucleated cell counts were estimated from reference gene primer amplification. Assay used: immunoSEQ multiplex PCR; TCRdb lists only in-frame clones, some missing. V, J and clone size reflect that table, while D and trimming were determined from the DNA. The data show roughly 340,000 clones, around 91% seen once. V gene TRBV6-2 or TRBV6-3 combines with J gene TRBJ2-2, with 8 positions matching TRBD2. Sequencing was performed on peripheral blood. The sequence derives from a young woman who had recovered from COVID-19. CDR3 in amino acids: CASSRTSPTGELFF. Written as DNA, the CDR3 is TGTGCCAGCAGCCGGACTAGCCCCACCGGGGAGCTGTTTTTT.